The rows below give T cell receptor beta chains drawn from one sample of a study of shared clonotypes between healthy human individuals. Repertoires were generated with immunoSEQ multiplex PCR, while TCRdb's copy carries only in-frame clones and drops some. The table records around 1.6 million clones, 98% of them present only once. The sample was naive CD4+ T cells sorted from blood. These receptors were collected from a man aged 25 to 40 in good health. Each CDR3 is given with its conserved first and last residue. Fields, in order: D gene, clone size, V gene, J gene, CDR3 DNA, CDR3 protein. The D gene is left open where the match is weak. Size is omitted from some rows. Given values are once, few, many or a class for expanded clones.

.	.	TRBV28	TRBJ2-3	TGTGCCAGCAGTTTTTCTAGCACAGATACGCAGTATTTT	CASSFSSTDTQYF
TRBD2	.	TRBV11-2	TRBJ2-3	TGTGCCAGCAGCTTAGAAGTCTTAAAGCGGGGACGGTTGACAGATACGCAGTATTTT	CASSLEVLKRGRLTDTQYF
.	.	TRBV18	TRBJ2-2	TGTGCCAGCTCAATTCCGAACACCGGGGAGCTGTTTTTT	CASSIPNTGELFF
.	.	TRBV11-2	TRBJ2-3	TGTGCCAGCAGCTCTAGCACAGATACGCAGTATTTT	CASSSSTDTQYF
.	once	TRBV5-1	TRBJ2-7	TGCGCCAGCAGCTTGCGCCGGGACTCGCAAGGGGCCTACGAGCAGTACTTC	CASSLRRDSQGAYEQYF
TRBD1	.	TRBV25-1	TRBJ2-7	TGTGCCAGCAGTGAATTGACAGGGGACTACGAGCAGTACTTC	CASSELTGDYEQYF
.	.	TRBV5-1	TRBJ1-2	TGCGCCAGCAGCATCTCCTCAATACAGGGTATTGTGGATGGCTACACCTTC	CASSISSIQGIVDGYTF
TRBD1	.	TRBV2	TRBJ2-5	TGTGCCAGCGGACAGGGGTGGGAAGAGACCCAGTACTTC	CASGQGWEETQYF
.	.	TRBV10-2	TRBJ2-7	TGCGCCAGCCTGCGGGACTGGCCCTCCTACGAGCAGTACTTC	CASLRDWPSYEQYF
TRBD1	.	TRBV25-1	TRBJ2-1	TGTGCCAGCAGTCAGGGACAGAGCTCCTACAATGAGCAGTTCTTC	CASSQGQSSYNEQFF
.	.	TRBV5-1	TRBJ1-2	TGCGCCAGCAGCTTGGGGACAGCAGACTATGGCTACACCTTC	CASSLGTADYGYTF
TRBD1	once	TRBV6-5	TRBJ2-7	TGTGCCAGCAGTTACTCGACGGACAGGGGCTACGAGCAGTACTTC	CASSYSTDRGYEQYF
.	once	TRBV18	TRBJ2-5	TGTGCCAGCTCATTAACAGGACCTTACCAAGAGACCCAGTACTTC	CASSLTGPYQETQYF
.	.	TRBV18	TRBJ1-4	TGTGCCAGCTCACGTCGGGAAGATGAAAAACTGTTTTTT	CASSRREDEKLFF
.	.	TRBV4-2	TRBJ2-7	TGTGCCAGCAGCCAACAGGGGCGCTCCTACGAGCAGTACTTC	CASSQQGRSYEQYF
.	.	TRBV7-9	TRBJ1-1	TGTGCCAGCAGACCAAGAACCCTTACCCCTGAAGCTTTCTTT	CASRPRTLTPEAFF
TRBD2	.	TRBV29-1	TRBJ2-3	TGCAGCGTTAGCGGGGACACAGATACGCAGTATTTT	CSVSGDTDTQYF
.	.	TRBV28	TRBJ1-5	TGTGCCAGCAGTCAATCCTATAGCAATCAGCCCCAGCATTTT	CASSQSYSNQPQHF
TRBD2	.	TRBV7-8	TRBJ2-2	TGTGCCAGCAGCTTCTTTGGTAGCGGGAGTTTTAACACCGGGGAGCTGTTTTTT	CASSFFGSGSFNTGELFF
.	.	TRBV11-3	TRBJ2-1	TGTGCCAGCAGCTTAGAGGGAGTCCGGCACAATGAGCAGTTCTTC	CASSLEGVRHNEQFF
.	.	TRBV18	TRBJ1-1	TGTGCCAGCTCACCGCGCCCGGTTAAGGACACTGAAGCTTTCTTT	CASSPRPVKDTEAFF
TRBD2	.	TRBV28	TRBJ2-7	TGTGCCAGCAGCTACCCACTCGGACTAGCGGGAGGGACGGGGTACGAGCAGTACTTC	CASSYPLGLAGGTGYEQYF
.	once	TRBV7-9	TRBJ2-1	TGTGCCAGCAGCTTGGGGAATGAGCAGTTCTTC	CASSLGNEQFF
.	.	TRBV29-1	TRBJ1-4	TGCAGCGGGCTGGGAGCAACTAATGAAAAACTGTTTTTT	CSGLGATNEKLFF
.	.	TRBV19	TRBJ1-5	TGTGCCAGTAGCAGCCAGGGCACCCTCGATCAGCCCCAGCATTTT	CASSSQGTLDQPQHF
.	.	TRBV5-4	TRBJ2-7	TGTGCCAGCAGCTTGGCCACAGGAAGGGACGAGCAGTACTTC	CASSLATGRDEQYF
.	.	TRBV9	TRBJ2-2	TGTGCCAGCAGCGTCAGGACGGGCCCCGGCGGGGAGCTGTTTTTT	CASSVRTGPGGELFF
.	.	TRBV5-1	TRBJ2-1	TGCGCCAGCAAAGGGCCGAATGAGCAGTTCTTC	CASKGPNEQFF
.	.	TRBV10-1	TRBJ2-7	TGCGCCAGCAGCCGAGACCCGGCCAACGAGCAGTACTTC	CASSRDPANEQYF
TRBD2	.	TRBV7-8	TRBJ2-3	TGTGCCAGCAGCTTGAGGCGCGGGAGCTCAGATACGCAGTATTTT	CASSLRRGSSDTQYF
TRBD2	.	TRBV4-1	TRBJ2-2	TGCGCCAGCAGCCAAGTCCTTCGGACTAGCGAGAACACCGGGGAGCTGTTTTTT	CASSQVLRTSENTGELFF
.	.	TRBV19	TRBJ2-1	TGTGCCAGTAGTCCCCTTCCACAATCTGAGCAGTTCTTC	CASSPLPQSEQFF
.	once	TRBV5-1	TRBJ2-3	TGCGCCAGTGAGCCGGGGAGCACAGATACGCAGTATTTT	CASEPGSTDTQYF
.	once	TRBV5-1	TRBJ2-7	TGCGCCAGCAGCTCCGTCACATCCTACGAGCAGTACTTC	CASSSVTSYEQYF
.	.	TRBV7-9	TRBJ2-1	TGTGCCAGCAGCTTATCACTAAGAGATGAGCAGTTCTTC	CASSLSLRDEQFF
.	.	TRBV28	TRBJ2-3	TGTGCCATATCACGGGACTCATCCGATACGCAGTATTTT	CAISRDSSDTQYF
.	.	TRBV2	TRBJ1-1	TGTGCCAGCAGGGACCGGGACCAGGGTGCGGCTTTCTTT	CASRDRDQGAAFF
.	.	TRBV28	TRBJ1-5	TGTGCCAGCAGCGCCTACCCTCGAGGAGATCAGCCCCAGCATTTT	CASSAYPRGDQPQHF
.	.	TRBV20-1	TRBJ2-7	TGCAGTGCTAGAGATCGGTCGGAGCAGTACTTC	CSARDRSEQYF
TRBD2	.	TRBV28	TRBJ2-3	TGTGCCAGCGGGGGGACTAGCGGGATAGAATCAGATACGCAGTATTTT	CASGGTSGIESDTQYF
.	.	TRBV7-2	TRBJ2-7	TGTGCCAGCAGCTTAAATAATGGCGGGGCTACCTACGAGCAGTACTTC	CASSLNNGGATYEQYF
TRBD1	.	TRBV15	TRBJ1-3	TGTGCCACCAGCCTAGACAGGGTCGGAAACACCATATATTTT	CATSLDRVGNTIYF
.	.	TRBV9	TRBJ2-7	TGTGCCAGCAGCGTAGGCCAGGGAGTCTCCTACGAGCAGTACTTC	CASSVGQGVSYEQYF
TRBD2	.	TRBV18	TRBJ2-7	TGTGCCAGCTCACCGTACCCCACTAGCGGGAGGGCTCTATCGGGCTACGAGCAGTACTTC	CASSPYPTSGRALSGYEQYF
TRBD1	.	TRBV12-5	TRBJ2-1	TGTGCTAGTGGTCCAAGACAGGGGACTAATGAGCAGTTCTTC	CASGPRQGTNEQFF
TRBD2	.	TRBV5-4	TRBJ2-3	TGTGCCAGCAGCTTGATAGCGGGAGACTCAGATACGCAGTATTTT	CASSLIAGDSDTQYF
.	.	TRBV27	TRBJ2-7	TGTGCCAGCAGTTTCCCGGATACCTACGAGCAGTACTTC	CASSFPDTYEQYF
TRBD1	.	TRBV7-6	TRBJ1-3	TGTGCCAGCAGCACCGCGCTCAGGGACAGGAGACACACCATATATTTT	CASSTALRDRRHTIYF
.	.	TRBV5-1	TRBJ2-2	TGCGCCAGCAGCTTGGGACCAAAAAACACCGGGGAGCTGTTTTTT	CASSLGPKNTGELFF
.	.	TRBV5-1	TRBJ2-7	TGCGCCAGCAGCCGAGGTTCAGGCCCTGGGTACGAGCAGTACTTC	CASSRGSGPGYEQYF
.	.	TRBV10-3	TRBJ2-3	TGTGCCATCATGGTAACAGATACGCAGTATTTT	CAIMVTDTQYF
.	.	TRBV25-1	TRBJ2-3	TGTGCCAGCAGTGAACCCAGGGTTCGAGATACGCAGTATTTT	CASSEPRVRDTQYF